The clone carrying this T cell receptor (beta chain) has more than one count but fewer than ten. Its matching antigen is unknown. Libraries were prepared by immunoSEQ multiplex PCR; TCRdb keeps only in-frame clonotypes and omits some of them. The repertoire holds about 130,000 clones, around 90% seen once, with 1.9% in the top ten. This sample is drawn from a study of T cell responses to AZD1222 COVID-19 vaccine. The study, taken as a whole, reports: Among the donors, most were white British and more were female, and clonal diversity was possibly underestimated. Nearly half of spike-specific TCRs reportedly go after variant regions that carry no mutations. Baseline seropositivity occurred in only a handful of AZD1222 recipients.

Sequencing used peripheral blood, obtained on day 0 of AZD1222 vaccination. The origin of this receptor is an adult in good health.

The CDR3 nucleotides are TGTGCCAGCAGCACACCCGGGGCCCCTGGGGACGAGCAGTACTTC. Its translation is CASSTPGAPGDEQYF. The chain is built from TRBV5-4 and TRBJ2-7; D possibly matches TRBD1 or TRBD2 (5 bases each). Per the germline V gene, CDR1 is SGHNT and CDR2 is YYREEE (reference sequence). CDR3 size: 15 residues. Trimming removed 4 bases from V and 5 bases from J, with 19 bases in between.